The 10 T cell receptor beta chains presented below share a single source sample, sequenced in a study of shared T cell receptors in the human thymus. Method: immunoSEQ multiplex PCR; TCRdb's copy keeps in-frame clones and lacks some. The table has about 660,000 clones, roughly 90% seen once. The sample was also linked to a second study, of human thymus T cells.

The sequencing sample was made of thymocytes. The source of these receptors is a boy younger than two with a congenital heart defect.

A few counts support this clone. The CDR3 coding sequence is TGTGCCAGCAGCCCAGGGGCGGGCACAGATACGCAGTATTTT. Its protein is CASSPGAGTDTQYF. V and J are TRBV7-9 and TRBJ2-3, with D perhaps TRBD1 (6 bases). Between the trimmed V and J ends, which lost 5 bases and 1 base, there was a span of 10 bases. The CDR3 runs 14 residues. Germline V gives CDR1 SEHNR, CDR2 FQNEAQ (reference sequence).

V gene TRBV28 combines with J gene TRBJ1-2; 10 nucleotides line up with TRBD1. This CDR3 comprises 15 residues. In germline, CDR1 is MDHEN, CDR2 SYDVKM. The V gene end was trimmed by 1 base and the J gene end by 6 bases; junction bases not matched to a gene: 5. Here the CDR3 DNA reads TGTGCCAGCAGTTTATTAGTAGGGACAGGGGATGGCTACACCTTC. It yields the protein CASSLLVGTGDGYTF.

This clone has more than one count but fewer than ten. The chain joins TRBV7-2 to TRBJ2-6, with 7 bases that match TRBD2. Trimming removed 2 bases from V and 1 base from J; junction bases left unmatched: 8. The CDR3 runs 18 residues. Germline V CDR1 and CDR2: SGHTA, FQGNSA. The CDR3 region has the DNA TGTGCCAGCAGCTTACCTAGCGGAGAATTTTCTGGGGCCAACGTCCTGACTTTC. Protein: CASSLPSGEFSGANVLTF.

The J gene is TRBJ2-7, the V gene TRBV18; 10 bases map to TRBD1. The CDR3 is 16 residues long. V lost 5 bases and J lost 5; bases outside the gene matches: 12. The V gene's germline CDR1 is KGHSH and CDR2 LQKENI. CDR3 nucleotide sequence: TGTGCCAGCTCATCACGCGTAGGGACAGGGGTCCACGAGCAGTACTTC. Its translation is CASSSRVGTGVHEQYF.

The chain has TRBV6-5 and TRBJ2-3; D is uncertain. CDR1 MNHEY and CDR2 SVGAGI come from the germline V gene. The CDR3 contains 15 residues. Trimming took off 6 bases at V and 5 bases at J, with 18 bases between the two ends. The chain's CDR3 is CASRPRLDLRDTQYF. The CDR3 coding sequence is TGTGCCAGCAGACCCCGGTTAGATTTGAGAGATACGCAGTATTTT.

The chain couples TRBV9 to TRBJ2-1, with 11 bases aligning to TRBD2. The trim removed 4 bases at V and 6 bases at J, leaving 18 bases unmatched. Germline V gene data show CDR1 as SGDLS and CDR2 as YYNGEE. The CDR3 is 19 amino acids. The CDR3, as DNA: TGTGCCAGCAGCCCCAGTAGGGGGTTGACTAGCGGGATAGGCAATGAGCAGTTCTTC. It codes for CASSPSRGLTSGIGNEQFF.

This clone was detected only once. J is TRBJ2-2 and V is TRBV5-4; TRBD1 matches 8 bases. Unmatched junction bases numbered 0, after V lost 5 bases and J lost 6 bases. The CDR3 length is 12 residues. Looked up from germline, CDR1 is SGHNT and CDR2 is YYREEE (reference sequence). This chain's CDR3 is CASRQGAGELFF. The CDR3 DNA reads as TGTGCCAGCAGACAGGGGGCCGGGGAGCTGTTTTTT.

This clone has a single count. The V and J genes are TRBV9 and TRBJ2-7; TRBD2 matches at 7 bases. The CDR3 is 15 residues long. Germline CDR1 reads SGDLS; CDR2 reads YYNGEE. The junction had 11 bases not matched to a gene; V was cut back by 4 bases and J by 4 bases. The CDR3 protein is CASSPGGGRIYEQYF. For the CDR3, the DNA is TGTGCCAGCAGCCCGGGAGGCGGGAGAATTTACGAGCAGTACTTC.

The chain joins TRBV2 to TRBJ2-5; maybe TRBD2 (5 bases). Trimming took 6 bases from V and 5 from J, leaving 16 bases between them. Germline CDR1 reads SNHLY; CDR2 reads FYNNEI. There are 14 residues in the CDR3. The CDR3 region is CASRKGEGRETQYF. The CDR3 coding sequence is TGTGCCAGCAGGAAGGGAGAGGGCCGGGAGACCCAGTACTTC.

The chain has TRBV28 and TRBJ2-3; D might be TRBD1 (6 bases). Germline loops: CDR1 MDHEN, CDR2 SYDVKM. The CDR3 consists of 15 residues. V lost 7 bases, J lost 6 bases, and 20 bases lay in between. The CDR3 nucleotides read TGTGCCAGCAAGGGGTGGCAGGGGCTGGGGGATACGCAGTATTTT. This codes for CASKGWQGLGDTQYF.